These 22 T cell receptor beta chains were sequenced from one sample in a study of blood T cell repertoires in COVID-19. Method: immunoSEQ multiplex PCR; TCRdb's copy keeps in-frame clones and lacks some. The table has 65,000 to 90,000 clones, about 80% seen once; the top ten hold approximately 29%. Sequenced sample: peripheral blood. These receptor sequences come from a human donor in a cohort sampled during active COVID-19.

V and J are TRBV11-3 and TRBJ2-2; D not certain. In germline, CDR1 is SGHNT, CDR2 YENEEA. With 0 bases removed from V and 3 bases from J, the gap between germline ends came to 14 bases. The CDR3 runs to 17 residues. The CDR3 bases are TGTGCCAGCAGCTTAGATGGATGGGCGACGGACACCGGGGAGCTGTTTTTT. Protein product: CASSLDGWATDTGELFF.

This clone has ten or more counts. This chain connects TRBV2 to TRBJ2-2, with TRBD2 identical over 14 bases. CDR3 size: 17 residues. V trimming: 6 bases; J trimming: 3 bases; junction bases outside the gene matches: 6. The germline CDR1 and CDR2 sequences are SNHLY and FYNNEI. The CDR3 here is CASRRTSGGPYTGELFF. CDR3 sequence (DNA): TGTGCCAGCAGGCGGACTAGCGGGGGGCCTTACACCGGGGAGCTGTTTTTT. Drawing the rest from reference TRBV2 and TRBJ2-2, the complete variable domain is EPEVTQTPSHQVTQMGQEVILRCVPISNHLYFYWYRQILGQKVEFLVSFYNNEISEKSEIFDDQFSVERPDGSNFTLKIRSTKLEDSAMYFCASRRTSGGPYTGELFFGEGSRLTVL.

The count of this clone is one. This chain links TRBV7-2 with TRBJ2-3; 8 nucleotides match TRBD2. J gave up 1 base and V 5 bases, and 17 bases lay outside the gene matches. Germline V gene lookup returns CDR1 SGHTA and CDR2 FQGNSA. This CDR3 region has 19 residues. This CDR3 reads CASSPPLAGGRYRTDTQYF. DNA of the CDR3: TGTGCCAGCAGCCCCCCACTCGCGGGGGGCCGTTACCGCACAGATACGCAGTATTTT.

J is TRBJ2-5 and V is TRBV5-1, with D unclear. The CDR3 runs 15 residues. The germline gives CDR1 SGHRS, CDR2 YFSETQ. V was pared by 4 bases and J by 2 bases, with 15 bases between. DNA for the CDR3: TGCGCCAGCAGCAACCGCCCGGGTTATCAAGAGACCCAGTACTTC. Translating it yields CASSNRPGYQETQYF.

The genes are TRBV27 and TRBJ1-3, with D hard to call. Germline loops: CDR1 MNHEY, CDR2 SMNVEV (reference sequence). The length of the CDR3 is 15 residues. Trimming stripped 4 bases from V and 8 bases from J, with 18 bases between. DNA of the CDR3: TGTGCCAGCAGTTCGATGGAGGCAGGCCGTCACACCATATATTTT. It codes for CASSSMEAGRHTIYF.

In this sample, this clone turned up a few times. This chain joins TRBV2 and TRBJ1-1; D may be TRBD1 (5 bases). V lost 1 base and J lost 4, with 10 bases in between. CDR3 length equals 14 residues. CDR1 and CDR2 (germline): SNHLY, FYNNEI. CDR3 loop: CASSEGRGITEAFF. In DNA, the CDR3 is TGTGCCAGCAGTGAAGGGAGGGGCATCACTGAAGCTTTCTTT.

The CDR3 bases are TGTGCCAGCAGCTTAGGGACAGGGGCCAACAATGAGCAGTTCTTC. Translated, it gives CASSLGTGANNEQFF. The chain combines TRBV7-6 with TRBJ2-1; 9 nucleotides agree with TRBD1. CDR3 length equals 15 residues. Germline CDR1 and CDR2: SGHVS and FNYEAQ. The V and J ends lost 1 base and 5 bases, in that order; junction bases with no gene match: 3.

The chain combines TRBV5-1 with TRBJ2-1, with TRBD1 matching over 9 bases. The CDR3 loop spans 14 amino acids. The germline V gene encodes CDR1 SGHRS and CDR2 YFSETQ. Trimming at V came to 4 bases and at J to 9 bases, leaving 8 bases not matched to a gene. CDR3 region: CASSVGQGRGEQFF. Here the CDR3 DNA reads TGCGCCAGCAGCGTAGGACAGGGGAGGGGTGAGCAGTTCTTC. The entire variable domain, with the rest obtained from reference TRBV5-1 and TRBJ2-1, is as follows: KAGVTQTPRYLIKTRGQQVTLSCSPISGHRSVSWYQQTPGQGLQFLFEYFSETQRNKGNFPGRFSGRQFSNSRSEMNVSTLELGDSALYLCASSVGQGRGEQFFGPGTRLTVL.

The chain recombines TRBV19 with TRBJ1-2; a possible D gene is TRBD1 (6 bases). Between the trimmed V and J ends, which lost 3 bases and 4 bases, there was a span of 18 bases. CDR1 is LNHDA and CDR2 is SQIVND in the germline V gene (reference sequence). The CDR3 is made up of 16 amino acids. The CDR3 loop reads CASSILQGRLTYGYTF. For the CDR3, the DNA is TGTGCCAGTAGTATCCTACAGGGCCGCCTGACCTATGGCTACACCTTC.

The chain has TRBV11-2 and TRBJ2-7; 8 positions agree with TRBD1. CDR1 is SGHAT, CDR2 FQNNGV, per germline. V trimming: 5 bases; J trimming: 5 bases; junction bases outside the gene matches: 8. The CDR3 contains 14 residues. CDR3 region: CASSPRAGGDEQYF. The DNA for the CDR3 is TGTGCCAGCAGCCCCAGGGCAGGGGGCGACGAGCAGTACTTC.

V usage is TRBV5-6 and J usage is TRBJ2-5; tentative D call: TRBD2 (6 bases). The germline CDR1 and CDR2 sequences are SGHDT and YYEEEE. The CDR3 covers 16 residues. Trimming left V 1 base short and J 4 bases short, with 17 bases between. As DNA, the CDR3 is TGTGCCAGCAGCTTGAACCCCTCCCGGGGGACAGAGACCCAGTACTTC. It translates to CASSLNPSRGTETQYF.

This clone was observed a few times. This chain uses TRBV28 with TRBJ1-1, with D maybe TRBD1 (5 bases). Germline CDR1 and CDR2: MDHEN and SYDVKM. This CDR3 comprises 11 residues. Trimming removed 8 bases from V and 11 bases from J, with 15 bases in between. CDR3 coding DNA: TGTGCCAGCTTGCACAGGAACTCGGCTTTCTTT. Protein product: CASLHRNSAFF.

A word on this clone: The junction and the germline gene differ at one end; a read error may be behind it. CDR3 in amino acids: CASSPARTPSF. The CDR3 nucleotides read TGTGCCAGCAGCCCGGCAAGGACACCGTCTTTT. This sequence joins TRBV11-2 and TRBJ1-1; the D gene is possibly TRBD1 (5 bases). The CDR3 is 11 residues long. CDR1 is SGHAT, CDR2 FQNNGV, per germline. Looking up the rest from reference TRBV11-2 and TRBJ1-1 gives the full variable domain: EAGVAQSPRYKIIEKRQSVAFWCNPISGHATLYWYQQILGQGPKLLIQFQNNGVVDDSQLPKDRFSAERLKGVDSTLKIQPAKLEDSAVYLCASSPARTPSFGQGTRLTVV.

V and J are TRBV6-4 and TRBJ1-2; D perhaps matches TRBD1 (6 bases). Germline CDR1 MRHNA, CDR2 SNTAGT. Deletions cut 4 bases from V and 4 bases from J, with 25 bases between. There are 18 residues in the CDR3. CDR3 sequence reads: CASSVGGSPAGDFYGYTF. The CDR3 region has the DNA TGTGCCAGCAGTGTCGGAGGTTCTCCGGCAGGGGATTTCTATGGCTACACCTTC.

The V gene is TRBV6-5, the J gene TRBJ1-6; D unclear. V was trimmed by 7 bases and J by 10 bases, leaving 11 bases between them. The CDR3 covers 12 residues. CDR1 and CDR2 (germline): MNHEY, SVGAGI. The CDR3 sequence is CASNRGGSPLHF. The CDR3 nucleotides read TGTGCCAGCAATCGTGGAGGGTCACCCCTCCACTTT.

The chain recombines TRBV4-2 with TRBJ2-1; D perhaps matches TRBD2 (6 bases). Trimming took off 4 bases at V and 10 bases at J, with 8 bases between the two ends. The CDR3 has 11 amino acids. Germline V CDR1 and CDR2: LGHNA, YNFKEQ. Here the CDR3 DNA reads TGTGCCAGCAGCCCGGGACTGGAGCAGTTCTTC. Translation gives CASSPGLEQFF.

V is TRBV12-3 or TRBV12-4 and J is TRBJ1-2; 8 nucleotides agree with TRBD1. J lost 6 bases, V lost 7 bases, and 4 bases had no gene match. CDR3 size: 12 residues. DNA of the CDR3: TGTGCCAGCACCGGGACAGGCCATGGCTACACCTTC. This sequence encodes CASTGTGHGYTF.

The chain combines TRBV2 with TRBJ1-1; D remains unclear. This CDR3 comprises 16 residues. V was cut by 3 bases and J by 5 bases, with 19 bases left in between. The germline CDR1 and CDR2 sequences are SNHLY and FYNNEI. The CDR3 region is CASSEGQPVVWTEAFF. The CDR3 DNA follows: TGTGCCAGCAGTGAGGGCCAGCCAGTCGTGTGGACTGAAGCTTTCTTT.

The chain employs TRBV14 and TRBJ1-1, with 10 bases that match TRBD1. CDR3 length equals 13 residues. The germline V gene encodes CDR1 SGHDN and CDR2 FVKESK. V shed 4 bases, J shed 10 bases, and the junction held 6 bases outside the gene matches. CDR3 region: CASSPDRGLGAFF. In DNA form, the CDR3 reads TGTGCCAGCAGCCCTGACAGGGGGCTGGGAGCTTTCTTT.

The chain recombines TRBV2 with TRBJ1-6, with 8 bases aligning to TRBD1. Looked up from germline, CDR1 is SNHLY and CDR2 is FYNNEI. This CDR3 spans 15 amino acids. The trim removed 6 bases at V and 5 bases at J, leaving 6 bases unmatched. The chain's CDR3 is CASRRDRTNNSPLHF. CDR3 bases: TGTGCCAGCAGGAGGGACAGGACCAATAATTCACCCCTCCACTTT. The full variable domain, with the rest looked up from reference TRBV2 and TRBJ1-6, is EPEVTQTPSHQVTQMGQEVILRCVPISNHLYFYWYRQILGQKVEFLVSFYNNEISEKSEIFDDQFSVERPDGSNFTLKIRSTKLEDSAMYFCASRRDRTNNSPLHFGNGTRLTVT.

This clone was recorded once. The chain recombines TRBV28 with TRBJ1-1; D gene ambiguous. V was shortened by 2 bases and J by 4 bases, with 11 bases between the two germline ends. Germline CDR1 and CDR2: MDHEN and SYDVKM. The CDR3 loop spans 14 amino acids. The CDR3 sequence is CASSLVTAGTEAFF. The CDR3 coding sequence is TGTGCCAGCAGTTTAGTAACAGCCGGCACTGAAGCTTTCTTT.

In DNA form, the CDR3 reads TGTGCCAGCAGCTTCCCGGGACTAGCGGGGCAAGAGACCCAGTACTTC. Translating gives CASSFPGLAGQETQYF. The V and J genes are TRBV7-2 and TRBJ2-5; 13 bases fit TRBD2. Germline CDR1 is SGHTA and CDR2 is FQGNSA. J lost 2 bases, V lost 3 bases, and 3 bases had no gene match. The CDR3 contains 16 residues.